The 9 T cell receptor beta chains below come from one sample, sequenced in a study of Ad26.COV2.S vaccination and SARS-CoV-2 variants. Generated by immunoSEQ multiplex PCR, the TCRdb table keeps only in-frame clones and is missing some. Among approximately 250,000 clones, around 88% were seen once, and the ten largest hold less than 3.5%. Treatment reported: some 20 received Ad26.COV2.S at low or high dose, single or two shots; roughly 5 received placebo; per-sample allocation not given. At day 63 after the first vaccine or placebo injection, samples were drawn. This sample comprised peripheral blood, obtained in a trial of Ad26.COV2.S vaccine versus placebo. Source of these receptors: a person aged 18 to 59 who received the Ad26.COV2.S COVID-19 vaccine or a placebo.

This clone has just one count. This rearrangement joins TRBV19 to TRBJ2-7; TRBD1 aligns across 7 bases. Germline V CDR1 and CDR2: LNHDA, SQIVND (reference sequence). CDR3 size: 12 residues. The CDR3 sequence: CAPTGTEYEQYV. The CDR3 nucleotides are TGTGCTCCCACCGGGACAGAGTACGAGCAGTACGTC.

The chain recombines TRBV27 with TRBJ2-2; a weak D match, TRBD1 (6 bases). Germline loops: CDR1 MNHEY, CDR2 SMNVEV (reference sequence). V shed 5 bases and J shed 9 bases, with 19 bases lying between them. The CDR3 consists of 15 residues. Here the CDR3 DNA reads TGTGCCAGCAGTCGAACCGGGACATTAGGGCGGGAGCTGTTTTTT. Encoded protein: CASSRTGTLGRELFF.

This sequence joins TRBV7-9 and TRBJ1-3, with 7 bases lining up with TRBD1. Trimming at V came to 2 bases and at J to 2 bases, leaving 0 bases not matched to a gene. Germline V gene data show CDR1 as SEHNR and CDR2 as FQNEAQ (reference sequence). CDR3 length equals 14 residues. In nucleotides, the CDR3 is TGTGCCAGCAGCTTACAGGGGGCTGGAAACACCATATATTTT. As protein: CASSLQGAGNTIYF.

The chain has TRBV27 and TRBJ1-5; D is undetermined. The CDR3 consists of 14 residues. The germline V gene has CDR1 MNHEY and CDR2 SMNVEV (reference sequence). V was shortened by 8 bases and J by 0 bases, with 11 bases between the two germline ends. Here the CDR3 reads CASSLFNSNQPQHF. The CDR3 bases are TGTGCCAGCTCCTTATTCAATAGCAATCAGCCCCAGCATTTT.

The chain joins TRBV3-1 (or the pseudogene TRBV3-2) to TRBJ1-2, with a tentative D call TRBD1 (5 bases). V shed 4 bases and J shed 8 bases, with 14 bases lying between them. The CDR3 covers 13 residues. Germline loops: CDR1 LGHDT, CDR2 YNNKEL (reference sequence). CDR3 amino acids: CASSPFGQGGYTF. CDR3 sequence (DNA): TGTGCCAGCAGCCCTTTCGGCCAGGGAGGCTACACCTTC.

This chain connects TRBV30 to TRBJ1-6; weak D call: TRBD1 (6 bases). CDR3 length: 16 amino acids. The germline CDR1 and CDR2 sequences are GTSNPN and SVGIG (reference sequence). Trimming removed 1 base at V and 10 bases at J, with 20 bases between. The CDR3 region is CAWSGGGTLIGSPLHF. In nucleotides, the CDR3 is TGTGCCTGGAGTGGCGGGGGCACCCTAATTGGCTCACCCCTCCACTTT. Filled out from reference TRBV30 and TRBJ1-6, the complete variable domain reads SQTIHQWPATLVQPVGSPLSLECTVEGTSNPNLYWYRQAAGRGLQLLFYSVGIGQISSEVPQNLSASRPQDRQFILSSKKLLLSDSGFYLCAWSGGGTLIGSPLHFGNGTRLTVT.

Here the CDR3 DNA reads TGTGCCAGTAGTAGGGTCACCGGGAGCACAGATACGCAGTATTTT. Translation: CASSRVTGSTDTQYF. V usage is TRBV19 and J usage is TRBJ2-3; unclear D gene. This CDR3 has 15 residues. Germline V gene sequence: CDR1 LNHDA, CDR2 SQIVND (reference sequence). Between the trimmed V and J ends, which lost 4 bases and 0 bases, there was a span of 11 bases. The full variable domain, its missing parts supplied by reference TRBV19 and TRBJ2-3, is DGGITQSPKYLFRKEGQNVTLSCEQNLNHDAMYWYRQDPGQGLRLIYYSQIVNDFQKGDIAEGYSVSREKKESFPLTVTSAQKNPTAFYLCASSRVTGSTDTQYFGPGTRLTVL.

This clone has only one observation. This chain links TRBV30 with TRBJ2-1, with 8 positions matching TRBD1. Germline loops: CDR1 GTSNPN, CDR2 SVGIG (reference sequence). The CDR3 loop spans 17 amino acids. After removal of 0 bases from V and 6 bases from J, the junction contained 13 bases not matched to a gene. Written as DNA, the CDR3 is TGTGCCTGGAGTGTATTGGTCGGGACAGGCCGCTTCAATGAGCAGTTCTTC. Its protein product is CAWSVLVGTGRFNEQFF.

This clone was found a few times. The same CDR3 arises from other DNA sequences in this sample as well. The chain joins TRBV30 to TRBJ1-5; D call uncertain. Germline CDR1 reads GTSNPN; CDR2 reads SVGIG (reference sequence). This CDR3 has 14 residues. V was pared by 1 base and J by 2 bases, with 9 bases between. CDR3 bases: TGTGCCTGGAGTGGAGGAGGAGGCAATCAGCCCCAGCATTTT. This translates into CAWSGGGGNQPQHF.